Described below is a single T cell receptor beta chain sequence and its context. The data originate from a study of blood T cell repertoires in COVID-19. Looking at the study overall: Acute-phase and convalescent COVID-19 samples originated in the United States, Italy and Spain. Sources were T cells, B-cell-depleted T cells, or PBMCs; the material itself was cDNA or gDNA.

Assay: immunoSEQ multiplex PCR; the TCRdb copy retains only in-frame clones and omits some. The table records tens of thousands of clones, roughly 80% of them present only once. Sequencing was carried out using peripheral blood. The clonotype comes from a human donor in a cohort sampled during active COVID-19.

The CDR3 DNA sequence: TGTGCCAGCAGCTACCAGCCACTCAGGGCCGAGGAAAAACTGTTTTTT. This codes for CASSYQPLRAEEKLFF. V gene TRBV7-9 combines with J gene TRBJ1-4, with D perhaps TRBD1 (5 bases). In germline, CDR1 is SEHNR, CDR2 FQNEAQ (reference sequence). Trimming stripped 4 bases from V and 8 bases from J, with 20 bases between. The CDR3 has 16 amino acids.